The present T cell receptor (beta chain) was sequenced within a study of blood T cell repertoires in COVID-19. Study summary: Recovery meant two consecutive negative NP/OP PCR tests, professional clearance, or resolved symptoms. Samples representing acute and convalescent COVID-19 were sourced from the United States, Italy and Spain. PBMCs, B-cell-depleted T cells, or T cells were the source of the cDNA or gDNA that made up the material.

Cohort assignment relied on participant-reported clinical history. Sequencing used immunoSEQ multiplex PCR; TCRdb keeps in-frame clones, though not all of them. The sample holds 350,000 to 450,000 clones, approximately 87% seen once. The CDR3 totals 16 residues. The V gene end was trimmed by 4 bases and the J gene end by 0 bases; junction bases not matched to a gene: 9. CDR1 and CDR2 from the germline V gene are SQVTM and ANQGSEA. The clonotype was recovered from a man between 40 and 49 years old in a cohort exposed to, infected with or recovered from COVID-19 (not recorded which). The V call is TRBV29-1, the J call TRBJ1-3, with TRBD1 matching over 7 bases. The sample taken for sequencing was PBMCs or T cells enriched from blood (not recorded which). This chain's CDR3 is CSVAQGQPSSGNTIYF. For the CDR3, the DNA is TGCAGCGTTGCCCAGGGACAGCCAAGCTCTGGAAACACCATATATTTT.